A single sample is the source of the 14 T cell receptor beta chains below, sequenced in a study of T cell clonotyping in hematopoietic cell transplantation. Using immunoSEQ multiplex PCR, the repertoire was profiled, and TCRdb retains in-frame clones only, with some absent. This sample has around 17,000 clones, with roughly 84% found just once. This specimen was PBMCs, taken 100 days after allogeneic stem cell transplant. These receptors were obtained from a male patient aged 55 to 70 who had an allogeneic stem cell transplant from a related donor, so the T cells may come from the graft donor. Some clones in this sample may be carry-over from other donors' samples.

The J gene is TRBJ1-6, the V gene TRBV14; D perhaps matches TRBD1 (6 bases). The CDR3 covers 15 residues. From germline, CDR1 is SGHDN and CDR2 FVKESK. The V end was cut by 3 bases, the J end by 9 bases, with 15 bases between. The CDR3 coding sequence is TGTGCCAGCAGCCATGCCGGGGGGCTCGGTTCACCCCTCCACTTT. This codes for CASSHAGGLGSPLHF.

The chain is built from TRBV29-1 and TRBJ1-1; a possible D gene is TRBD1 (5 bases). Deletions cut 6 bases from V and 3 bases from J, with 11 bases between. This CDR3 is 12 amino acids long. Germline V CDR1 and CDR2: SQVTM, ANQGSEA. CDR3 nucleotide sequence: TGCAGCGTCCGCCCGGGGGACACTGAAGCTTTCTTT. It encodes CSVRPGDTEAFF.

This clone has only a few counts. The chain joins TRBV5-6 to TRBJ2-2, with a tentative D call TRBD1 (6 bases). V lost 0 bases and J 4 bases, leaving 10 bases between the germline ends. The CDR3 sequence is 15 residues long. CDR1 is SGHDT and CDR2 is YYEEEE in the germline V gene. DNA of the CDR3: TGTGCCAGCAGCTTGGGGGCAGGGGCCACCGGGGAGCTGTTTTTT. Protein sequence: CASSLGAGATGELFF.

Here the CDR3 reads CASSYNPGDTQYF. CDR3 DNA sequence: TGTGCCAGCAGTTACAACCCTGGGGATACGCAGTATTTT. The chain couples TRBV6-5 to TRBJ2-3; D ambiguous. There are 13 residues in the CDR3. Germline-derived CDR1 and CDR2 are MNHEY and SVGAGI. V shed 2 bases and J shed 6 bases, with 9 bases lying between them.

The V gene is TRBV19, the J gene TRBJ2-7, with D perhaps being TRBD1 or TRBD2 (5 bases each). The CDR3 is 15 residues long. Per germline, CDR1 LNHDA and CDR2 SQIVND (reference sequence). Trimming shortened V by 4 bases and J by 6 bases, and 19 bases separated the two germline ends. The CDR3 spells CASSTRRRAGIEQYF. CDR3 sequence (DNA): TGTGCCAGTAGTACCCGACGGCGGGCAGGGATCGAGCAGTACTTC.

The V call is TRBV6-5, the J call TRBJ1-2; D not resolved. Germline values: CDR1 MNHEY, CDR2 SVGAGI. V was pared by 6 bases and J by 4 bases, with 15 bases between. This CDR3 region has 14 residues. In DNA form, the CDR3 reads TGTGCCAGCAGACGCTACGACAAGTTCTATGGCTACACCTTC. Its translation: CASRRYDKFYGYTF.

This clone was observed a single time. The J gene is TRBJ2-3, the V gene TRBV5-1; the match to TRBD2 covers 9 bases. The ends lost 7 bases at V and 6 bases at J; junction bases unmatched: 12. Per the germline V gene, CDR1 is SGHRS and CDR2 is YFSETQ. The CDR3 contains 15 residues. CDR3: CASGALAGMSDTQYF. CDR3 nucleotides: TGCGCCAGCGGGGCCCTAGCGGGGATGTCGGATACGCAGTATTTT. The whole variable domain, remainder taken from reference TRBV5-1 and TRBJ2-3, is KAGVTQTPRYLIKTRGQQVTLSCSPISGHRSVSWYQQTPGQGLQFLFEYFSETQRNKGNFPGRFSGRQFSNSRSEMNVSTLELGDSALYLCASGALAGMSDTQYFGPGTRLTVL.

This chain links TRBV2 with TRBJ2-3; no clear D. CDR3 size: 13 residues. CDR1 and CDR2 from the germline V gene are SNHLY and FYNNEI. V was pared by 4 bases and J by 6 bases, with 11 bases between. CDR3 in amino acids: CASSVSIRDTQYF. The CDR3 DNA follows: TGTGCCAGCAGTGTCTCCATACGGGATACGCAGTATTTT.

The chain is built from TRBV7-2 and TRBJ2-7; TRBD2 matches 7 bases. From germline, CDR1 is SGHTA and CDR2 FQGNSA. Trimming cost V 1 base and J 4 bases; bases outside gene matches: 10. This CDR3 contains 16 residues. As DNA, the CDR3 is TGTGCCAGCAGCTTAGACCTCCAGGGAGGGAGGTACGAGCAGTACTTC. Translated, it gives CASSLDLQGGRYEQYF.

This chain links TRBV5-1 with TRBJ2-7; D possibly corresponds to TRBD1 (5 bases). The germline gives CDR1 SGHRS, CDR2 YFSETQ. V was clipped by 5 bases and J by 7 bases, with 19 bases between them. The CDR3 has 14 amino acids. The CDR3 DNA is TGCGCCAGCAGTTTTAGGTCCGACCCAGGGGAGCAGTACTTC. It translates to CASSFRSDPGEQYF.

The genes are TRBV2 and TRBJ2-3; 10 nucleotides line up with TRBD2. Trimming cost V 4 bases and J 2 bases; bases outside gene matches: 3. The CDR3 has 15 residues. Per germline, CDR1 SNHLY and CDR2 FYNNEI. CDR3 DNA sequence: TGTGCCAGCAGTGCTAGCGGGGGCACCACAGATACGCAGTATTTT. Its protein is CASSASGGTTDTQYF. The full variable domain, completed using reference TRBV2 and TRBJ2-3, is EPEVTQTPSHQVTQMGQEVILRCVPISNHLYFYWYRQILGQKVEFLVSFYNNEISEKSEIFDDQFSVERPDGSNFTLKIRSTKLEDSAMYFCASSASGGTTDTQYFGPGTRLTVL.

CDR3 sequence reads: CASRKPTGTGNTIYF. The CDR3 DNA sequence: TGTGCCAGCAGAAAGCCCACAGGGACTGGAAACACCATATATTTT. This chain uses TRBV28 with TRBJ1-3; tentatively, D is TRBD1 (6 bases). CDR1 MDHEN and CDR2 SYDVKM come from the germline V gene. V lost 6 bases and J lost 2, with 14 bases in between. The CDR3 extends over 15 amino acids.

J is TRBJ2-7 and V is TRBV30; D perhaps matches TRBD1 (5 bases). CDR1 is GTSNPN, CDR2 SVGIG, per germline (reference sequence). The CDR3 runs to 12 residues. V was shortened by 2 bases and J by 3 bases, with 8 bases between the two germline ends. CDR3 region: CAWSRQSYEQYF. CDR3 DNA: TGTGCCTGGAGTAGACAGAGCTACGAGCAGTACTTC.

The chain recombines TRBV6-5 with TRBJ2-7; possibly TRBD2 for D (5 bases). The germline gives CDR1 MNHEY, CDR2 SVGAGI. The CDR3 extends over 15 amino acids. With 5 bases removed from V and 4 bases from J, the gap between germline ends came to 18 bases. CDR3 sequence: CASSVRGLTRYEQYF. Written as DNA, the CDR3 is TGTGCCAGCAGTGTCCGAGGGCTTACTAGATACGAGCAGTACTTC.